A selection of T cell receptor beta chains follows, all from one sample in a study of T cell repertoires in cytomegalovirus infection. The antigens of these receptors remain unknown. TCRdb fed the reads into MiXCR, producing one record per CDR3 protein. This sample has around 70,000 distinct CDR3 sequences, with around 27% found just once. Sequencing was performed on CD8+ T cells from cultured PBMCs, taken from culture after CMV antigen stimulation. These receptors were obtained from a human donor in good health (CMV status not recorded). Some clones in this sample may be carry-over from other donors' samples. Each CDR3 is given without its conserved first and last residue. Rows may omit the clone size; those that give it use once, few, many or a size class.

CDR3 | J | V | size
ASSWDRNNSPLH | TRBJ1-6 | TRBV25-1 | few
ASSGDPGDNEQF | TRBJ2-1 | TRBV28 | many
ASSLGAEVGRGNEQF | TRBJ2-1 | TRBV12-3/TRBV12-4 | few
ATSKTGESYGYT | TRBJ1-2 | TRBV24-1 | -
ASSPIGGLNYGYT | TRBJ1-2 | TRBV3-1 | few
ASNSEAESSYNEQF | TRBJ2-1 | TRBV27 | -
ASSFKDRGHNQPQH | TRBJ1-5 | TRBV7-9 | few
ASSQDGVYGYT | TRBJ1-2 | TRBV4-1 | -
SAGGGGVRTEAF | TRBJ1-1 | TRBV20-1 | -
ASTPERTGWVETQY | TRBJ2-5 | TRBV2 | many
ASSEGTSGAYNEQF | TRBJ2-1 | TRBV6-4 | -
SARGHLTFGYT | TRBJ1-2 | TRBV20-1 | -
ASSPRTGGRGTYEQY | TRBJ2-7 | TRBV7-8 | -
ASSLGGEQF | TRBJ2-1 | TRBV7-9 | many
ASMIDFSSYNEQF | TRBJ2-1 | TRBV27 | -
ASSRTGAYNEQF | TRBJ2-1 | TRBV27 | -
ASSSGGGTEAF | TRBJ1-1 | TRBV7-3 | many
ASSLDVYGGTDTQY | TRBJ2-3 | TRBV5-1 | few
ASSYRVPGLAGGKVSTDTQY | TRBJ2-3 | TRBV6-5 | -
SVTGQGVGSSTEAF | TRBJ1-1 | TRBV20-1 | -
ASSQEAGNSYEQY | TRBJ2-7 | TRBV4-1 | many
ASSLAGVDGPNYGYT | TRBJ1-2 | TRBV11-3 | few
ASSSPRGTGERNLAKNIQY | TRBJ2-4 | TRBV7-6 | -
ASSSRWDRGQETQY | TRBJ2-5 | TRBV7-7 | -
ASSLVGQEETQY | TRBJ2-5 | TRBV7-8 | -
ASSTRTSGRDVETQY | TRBJ2-5 | TRBV7-9 | -
ASSLRDATDTQY | TRBJ2-3 | TRBV11-2 | -
SVEDPEGYEQY | TRBJ2-7 | TRBV29-1 | few
ASSQGTRPQH | TRBJ1-5 | TRBV6-2/TRBV6-3 | -
ASTHASGANVLT | TRBJ2-6 | TRBV6-6 | -
ASSLPELDYGYT | TRBJ1-2 | TRBV5-6 | few